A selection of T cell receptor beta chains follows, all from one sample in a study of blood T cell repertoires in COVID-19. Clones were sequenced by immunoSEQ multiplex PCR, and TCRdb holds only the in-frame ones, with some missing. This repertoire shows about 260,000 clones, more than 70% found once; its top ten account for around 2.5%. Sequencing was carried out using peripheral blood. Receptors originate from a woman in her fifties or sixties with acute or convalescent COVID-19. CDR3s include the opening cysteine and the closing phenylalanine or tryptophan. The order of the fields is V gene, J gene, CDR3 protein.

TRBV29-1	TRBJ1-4	CSVRGSTNEKLFF
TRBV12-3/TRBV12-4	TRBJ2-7	CASSPGTGNEQYF
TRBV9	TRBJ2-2	CASSVDWTVNTGELFF
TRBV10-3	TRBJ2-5	CAISSGLAGGRRETQYF
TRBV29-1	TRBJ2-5	CSVDGFGQGETQYF
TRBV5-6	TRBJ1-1	CASSLTGRGSIHTEAFF
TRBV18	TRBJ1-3	CASSRDQGQFAGNTIYF
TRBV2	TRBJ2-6	CAQGASGANVLTF
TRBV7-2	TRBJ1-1	CASSPTDRVTEAFF
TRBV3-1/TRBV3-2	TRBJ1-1	CASSRRVGMNTEAFF
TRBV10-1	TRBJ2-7	CASRTLAGEYEQYF
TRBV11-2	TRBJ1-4	CASSLQGFSEKLFF
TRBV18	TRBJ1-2	CASSPGGIDYGYTF
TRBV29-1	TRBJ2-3	CSARSGITDTQYF
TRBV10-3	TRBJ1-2	CAISESNRKTYGYTF
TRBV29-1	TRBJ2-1	CSVPRAQGGEQFF
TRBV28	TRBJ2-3	CATWDRGTDTQYF
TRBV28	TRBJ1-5	CASSSGAQPQHF
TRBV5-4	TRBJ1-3	CASSFGGSSGNTIYF
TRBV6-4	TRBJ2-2	CASSEAAGVAGELFF
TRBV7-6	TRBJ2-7	CASSTIAGVPYEQYF
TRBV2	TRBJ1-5	CASSEAFFGQPQHF
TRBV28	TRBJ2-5	CASSGGGPQETQYF
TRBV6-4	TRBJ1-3	CASSDACVGNTIYF
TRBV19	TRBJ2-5	CASSIQGLVETQYF
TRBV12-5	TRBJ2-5	CASGLGYSGPETQYF
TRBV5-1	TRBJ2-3	CASSLGLGQGSTDTQYF
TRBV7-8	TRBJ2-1	CASSPLLRLAGGYNEQFF
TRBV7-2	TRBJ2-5	CASSSLWTSGREQETQYF
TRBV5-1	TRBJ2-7	CASNPLRQANEQYF
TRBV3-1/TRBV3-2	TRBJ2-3	CASSLHSDTQYF